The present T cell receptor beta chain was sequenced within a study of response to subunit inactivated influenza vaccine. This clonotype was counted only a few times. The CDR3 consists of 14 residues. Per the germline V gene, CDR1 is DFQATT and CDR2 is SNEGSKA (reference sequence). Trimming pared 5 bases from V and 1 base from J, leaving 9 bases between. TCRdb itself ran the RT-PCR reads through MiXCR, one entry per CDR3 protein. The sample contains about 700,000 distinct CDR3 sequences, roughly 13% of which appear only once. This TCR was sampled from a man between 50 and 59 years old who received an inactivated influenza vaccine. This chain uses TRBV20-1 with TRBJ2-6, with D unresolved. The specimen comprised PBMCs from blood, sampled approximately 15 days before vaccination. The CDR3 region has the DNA TGCAGTGCTGAGCGAGATTCTGGGGCCAACGTCCTGACTTTC. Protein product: CSAERDSGANVLTF.